Listed here is a single T cell receptor beta chain. Its cognate antigen is unknown. The sample is drawn from a study of Ad26.COV2.S vaccination and SARS-CoV-2 variants. Stated treatment: about 20 received Ad26.COV2.S at low or high dose, single or two shots; 5 received placebo; per-sample allocation not given. Day 63 following the first vaccine or placebo injection was when the samples were taken. The individual, an adult aged 18-55 years, was a donor in Boston. Findings and caveats of the study: Non-spike TCR breadth was similar in vaccine and placebo recipients.

V was pared by 0 bases and J by 6 bases, with 12 bases of the junction left unmatched. The CDR3 totals 16 residues. The V gene's germline CDR1 is SGHDT and CDR2 YYEEEE. Assay: immunoSEQ multiplex PCR; the TCRdb copy retains only in-frame clones and omits some. This sample has some 640,000 clones, with around 92% found just once. The sequence was collected from a person aged 18-60 years who received the Ad26.COV2.S COVID-19 vaccine or a placebo. The specimen comprised peripheral blood, sampled in a trial of Ad26.COV2.S vaccine versus placebo. This rearrangement joins TRBV5-6 to TRBJ2-7; 7 nucleotides line up with TRBD1. The CDR3 here is CASSLVRDRDLSEQYF. The CDR3 nucleotides read TGTGCCAGCAGCTTGGTCAGAGACAGGGATCTGAGCGAGCAGTACTTC.